Below, 8 T cell receptor beta chains from the same sample are listed, as sequenced in a study of regulatory T cells in long-lasting Graves disease. CDR3 regions were amplified by Arm-PCR using iRepertoire HTBI primers to build TCR beta libraries. One entry per CDR3 protein, called by TCRdb with MiXCR from the multiplex PCR reads. The table has approximately 470,000 distinct CDR3 sequences, around 21% seen once. Described time point: persistent/refractory GD, antithyroid drugs over 5 years with positive TRAb. Isolated PBMC RNA provided the starting material for the TCR library. Material: peripheral blood mononuclear cells (PBMCs), obtained when the disease was refractory, from a patient treated with antithyroid drugs. The receptors were sampled from a female donor with Graves disease.

This clonotype was observed many times. This chain uses TRBV20-1 with TRBJ1-2, with a tentative D call TRBD1 (5 bases). This CDR3 has 14 amino acids. From germline, CDR1 is DFQATT and CDR2 SNEGSKA (reference sequence). Trimming pared 5 bases from V and 0 bases from J, leaving 13 bases between. The chain's CDR3 is CSARGRQPNYGYTF. The CDR3 nucleotides are TGCAGTGCTCGTGGCAGACAGCCTAACTATGGCTACACCTTC.

This clonotype appeared a few times. The genes are TRBV5-1 and TRBJ1-4; D is unresolved. The CDR3 loop spans 14 amino acids. V dropped 4 bases and J dropped 8 bases, with 15 bases sitting between them. Germline V gene lookup returns CDR1 SGHRS and CDR2 YFSETQ. The CDR3 sequence: CASSPGRSWEKLFF. The CDR3 DNA reads as TGCGCCAGCAGCCCCGGCCGTTCGTGGGAAAAACTGTTTTTT.

This clonotype has just a few counts. The rearrangement joins TRBV20-1 to TRBJ2-7; TRBD2 matches 9 bases. Germline CDR1 DFQATT, CDR2 SNEGSKA (reference sequence). V dropped 6 bases and J dropped 1; count of bases not matched to a gene: 7. This CDR3 region has 14 residues. The DNA of the CDR3 is TGCAGTGCCTTGGCGACTAGCGGATCCTACGAGCAGTACTTC. This translates into CSALATSGSYEQYF.

This clonotype appeared many times. The chain employs TRBV28 and TRBJ2-2; 8 nucleotides agree with TRBD2. V shed 3 bases, J shed 6 bases, and the junction held 12 bases outside the gene matches. Germline assignment: CDR1 MDHEN and CDR2 SYDVKM. The CDR3 spans 17 residues. The CDR3 region has the DNA TGTGCCAGCAGTTTGAAAAGCGGGAGATTCATCGCCGGGGAGCTGTTTTTT. It is translated as CASSLKSGRFIAGELFF. Full variable domain (rest looked up from reference TRBV28 and TRBJ2-2): DVKVTQSSRYLVKRTGEKVFLECVQDMDHENMFWYRQDPGLGLRLIYFSYDVKMKEKGDIPEGYSVSREKKERFSLILESASTNQTSMYLCASSLKSGRFIAGELFFGEGSRLTVL.

The chain employs TRBV18 and TRBJ1-3, with TRBD1 matching 8 bases. Germline values: CDR1 KGHSH, CDR2 LQKENI. There are 16 residues in the CDR3. J lost 4 bases, V lost 3 bases, and 8 bases had no gene match. The CDR3 loop reads CASSPFGTGPGNTIYF. The CDR3, as DNA: TGTGCCAGCTCACCCTTCGGGACAGGCCCCGGAAACACCATATATTTT.

This clonotype occurred a few times. J is TRBJ2-5 and V is TRBV7-3; TRBD1 matches at 8 bases. The CDR3 has 15 residues. V dropped 1 base and J dropped 3; count of bases not matched to a gene: 4. Germline loops: CDR1 SGHTA, CDR2 FQGTGA. CDR3 residues: CASSLKGGQEETQYF. CDR3 bases: TGTGCCAGCAGCTTAAAAGGGGGACAGGAAGAGACCCAGTACTTC.

This chain joins TRBV10-2 and TRBJ2-5; 9 nucleotides match TRBD2. The CDR3 consists of 14 residues. J was trimmed by 5 bases and V by 6 bases; bases with no gene match: 7. Per germline, CDR1 WSHSY and CDR2 SAAADI. In nucleotides, the CDR3 is TGCGCCAGCAGCCTAGCGGGATACGGGGAGACCCAGTACTTC. Encoded protein: CASSLAGYGETQYF.

This clonotype showed up just a few times. V and J are TRBV5-1 and TRBJ1-6; perhaps TRBD1 as D (6 bases). Germline V gene data show CDR1 as SGHRS and CDR2 as YFSETQ. V was clipped by 0 bases and J by 0 bases, with 13 bases between them. The CDR3 extends over 18 amino acids. The CDR3 reads CASSLDGQPSSYNSPLHF. As DNA, the CDR3 is TGCGCCAGCAGCTTGGATGGACAGCCTAGCTCCTATAATTCACCCCTCCACTTT.